The text below deals with one TCR beta chain. An end of the junction does not agree with germline; a read error may underlie this. This CDR3 is built from 16 residues. Germline V CDR1 and CDR2: MNHEY, SMNVEV (reference sequence). This record belongs to a study of T cell changes during pregnancy in multiple sclerosis. Only in-frame clones appear in the TCRdb table, and some are missing; sequencing was by immunoSEQ multiplex PCR. The table has 35,000 to 50,000 clones, about 87% seen once. The J gene is TRBJ2-1, the V gene TRBV27; 12 bases are a match to TRBD2. The source was CD4+ T cells from peripheral blood mononuclear cells, collected in the second trimester of pregnancy. The TCR sequence derives from a female donor with multiple sclerosis, enrolled in a pregnancy study. The CDR3 bases are TGTGCCAGCAGTGTATCCGGGACTAGCGGGTACAATGAGCAGTTCTTC. Its protein product is CASSVSGTSGYNEQFF.